The 7 T cell receptor beta chains below were found in one sample sequenced in a study of T cell repertoires in cytomegalovirus infection. One entry per CDR3 protein, called by TCRdb with MiXCR from the reads. The sample holds about 830,000 distinct CDR3 sequences, about 31% seen once. No cognate antigen is known for these TCRs. Sample: cultured CD8+ T cells from PBMCs, taken from culture after CMV antigen stimulation. Source of these receptors: a human donor in good health (CMV status not recorded). Some clones in this sample may be carry-over from other donors' samples.

The chain links TRBV4-2 to TRBJ2-1, with 10 bases that match TRBD2. Germline CDR1 LGHNA, CDR2 YNFKEQ. The junction had 10 bases not matched to a gene; V was cut back by 1 base and J by 4 bases. There are 18 residues in the CDR3. CDR3 sequence: CASSQGASGGLPYNEQFF. CDR3 coding DNA: TGTGCCAGCAGCCAAGGGGCTAGCGGGGGCCTACCGTACAATGAGCAGTTCTTC.

This clonotype came up a few times. The rearrangement uses TRBV7-9 and TRBJ2-2; 7 bases map to TRBD2. Germline loops: CDR1 SEHNR, CDR2 FQNEAQ (reference sequence). The length of the CDR3 is 16 residues. Trimming cost V 5 bases and J 2 bases; bases outside gene matches: 8. The CDR3: CASSPLSGVNTGELFF. CDR3 bases: TGTGCCAGCAGCCCCCTGAGCGGGGTTAACACCGGGGAGCTGTTTTTT.

The gene calls are TRBV6-5 and TRBJ2-7; tentatively, D is TRBD2 (5 bases). Germline CDR1 and CDR2: MNHEY and SVGAGI. The V end was cut by 0 bases, the J end by 2 bases, with 8 bases between. The length of the CDR3 is 14 residues. The CDR3 is CASSYSDFPYEQYF. The CDR3 bases are TGTGCCAGCAGTTACTCGGACTTCCCCTACGAGCAGTACTTC.

Only a few counts were recorded for this clonotype. V usage is TRBV7-4 and J usage is TRBJ1-2; possible D gene TRBD1, 5 bases. Trimming stripped 5 bases from V and 5 bases from J, with 12 bases between. CDR1 SGHVT and CDR2 SQSDAQ come from the germline V gene. CDR3 size: 13 residues. The CDR3 DNA is TGTGCCAGCAGCCAAGCAGGGAGTTATGGCTACACCTTC. Amino acids: CASSQAGSYGYTF.

This clonotype was recorded many times. The V call is TRBV7-2, the J call TRBJ1-5, with TRBD1 matching over 9 bases. V shed 5 bases and J 5 bases; nucleotides not matched to a gene: 4. This CDR3 is 14 amino acids long. The germline CDR1 and CDR2 sequences are SGHTA and FQGNSA. The CDR3 protein is CASSERTGDQPQHF. CDR3 coding DNA: TGTGCCAGCAGCGAGCGGACAGGGGATCAGCCCCAGCATTTT. The full variable domain, its missing parts supplied by reference TRBV7-2 and TRBJ1-5, is GAGVSQSPSNKVTEKGKDVELRCDPISGHTALYWYRQSLGQGLEFLIYFQGNSAPDKSGLPSDRFSAERTGGSVSTLTIQRTQQEDSAVYLCASSERTGDQPQHFGDGTRLSIL.

This clonotype was counted at least ten times. The genes are TRBV12-3 or TRBV12-4 and TRBJ1-2; D remains ambiguous. The CDR3 totals 14 residues. V was shortened by 6 bases and J by 2 bases, with 13 bases between the two germline ends. In DNA form, the CDR3 reads TGTGCCAGCAGCCCCCGGGTGCCGAACTATGGCTACACCTTC. Residues: CASSPRVPNYGYTF.

This clonotype has ten or more counts. The gene calls are TRBV7-8 and TRBJ2-1; a possible D gene is TRBD2 (6 bases). The germline V and J ends were trimmed by 3 bases and 2 bases, with 11 bases remaining between them. Germline V gene lookup returns CDR1 SGHVS and CDR2 FQNEAQ. This CDR3 is built from 15 residues. This CDR3 is CASSFRGSPYNEQFF. Written as DNA, the CDR3 is TGTGCCAGCAGCTTTCGGGGGTCCCCCTACAATGAGCAGTTCTTC.